These 14 T cell receptor beta chains came from one sample sequenced in a study of blood T cells in healthy people across ages. A J-beta primer mix and a sample-barcoded 5' primer were used in a second PCR of about 7 to 12 cycles. Using its own MiXCR run on the 5' RACE reads, TCRdb lists one record per CDR3 protein. The sample holds 1.5 million or so distinct CDR3 sequences, 42% seen once. The sequenced sample consisted of blood. Every receptor here comes from a woman aged 18-29 years in good health.

This clonotype was recorded many times. This sequence joins TRBV18 and TRBJ2-1; 7 positions agree with TRBD2. Germline V gene data show CDR1 as KGHSH and CDR2 as LQKENI. V shed 0 bases, J shed 4 bases, and the junction held 3 bases outside the gene matches. The CDR3 contains 15 residues. Written as DNA, the CDR3 is TGTGCCAGCTCACCACCGGCTAGCGGATACAATGAGCAGTTCTTC. Its translation: CASSPPASGYNEQFF.

This clonotype was seen a few times. J is TRBJ2-1 and V is TRBV15; D is undetermined. V was cut by 0 bases and J by 7 bases, with 10 bases left in between. The germline V gene has CDR1 LNHNV and CDR2 YYDKDF (reference sequence). This CDR3 has 14 amino acids. CDR3 protein: CATSRDRARNEQFF. CDR3 DNA: TGTGCCACCAGCAGAGATAGGGCAAGGAATGAGCAGTTCTTC. Looking up the rest from reference TRBV15 and TRBJ2-1 gives the full variable domain: DAMVIQNPRYQVTQFGKPVTLSCSQTLNHNVMYWYQQKSSQAPKLLFHYYDKDFNNEADTPDNFQSRRPNTSFCFLDIRSPGLGDTAMYLCATSRDRARNEQFFGPGTRLTVL.

The chain has TRBV18 and TRBJ2-7; 13 positions agree with TRBD2. CDR1 and CDR2 from the germline V gene are KGHSH and LQKENI. The ends lost 4 bases at V and 1 base at J; junction bases unmatched: 7. This CDR3 is built from 17 residues. CDR3 region: CASSLGLAGERSYEQYF. The DNA for the CDR3 is TGTGCCAGCTCACTTGGACTAGCGGGAGAGAGGTCCTACGAGCAGTACTTC.

V and J are TRBV5-1 and TRBJ2-2; 12 bases agree with TRBD2. V was clipped by 4 bases and J by 6 bases; unmatched bases: 7. The CDR3 is made up of 16 amino acids. Germline assignment: CDR1 SGHRS and CDR2 YFSETQ. CDR3 sequence (DNA): TGCGCCAGCAGCGGATCTAGCGGGGGGGCCGCCGGGGAGCTGTTTTTT. This sequence encodes CASSGSSGGAAGELFF.

V gene TRBV7-9 combines with J gene TRBJ1-1; no clear D gene. V was clipped by 4 bases and J by 8 bases, with 17 bases between them. The CDR3 has 14 amino acids. Germline V gene lookup returns CDR1 SEHNR and CDR2 FQNEAQ (reference sequence). The CDR3 loop reads CASSSISARGEAFF. The CDR3 DNA reads as TGTGCCAGCAGCTCCATTTCGGCCCGGGGAGAAGCTTTCTTT. The full variable domain, its missing parts supplied by reference TRBV7-9 and TRBJ1-1, is DTGVSQNPRHKITKRGQNVTFRCDPISEHNRLYWYRQTLGQGPEFLTYFQNEAQLEKSRLLSDRFSAERPKGSFSTLEIQRTEQGDSAMYLCASSSISARGEAFFGQGTRLTVV.

As concerns this clonotype: Relative to the germline gene, one junction end is altered; a read error may explain this. This sequence joins TRBV4-1 and TRBJ2-3; D not resolved. CDR3 length: 11 amino acids. CDR1 is MGHRA, CDR2 YSYEKL, per germline. CDR3 sequence (DNA): TGCACCAGCAGCCAAGGAGATACGCAGTATTTT. This translates into CTSSQGDTQYF.

This clonotype appeared a few times. The rearrangement joins TRBV12-5 to TRBJ2-5, with 9 bases fitting TRBD2. V shed 7 bases, J shed 5 bases, and the junction held 11 bases outside the gene matches. Germline CDR1 and CDR2: LGHNT and FRNRAP. This CDR3 has 15 amino acids. CDR3 sequence reads: CASAYGAGGRETQYF. CDR3 bases: TGTGCTAGTGCCTATGGAGCGGGAGGTCGGGAGACCCAGTACTTC.

The chain has TRBV5-4 and TRBJ2-1; the match to TRBD1 covers 8 bases. With 1 base clipped from V and 4 bases from J, the junction kept 10 bases outside the gene matches. This CDR3 has 17 residues. Per germline, CDR1 SGHNT and CDR2 YYREEE (reference sequence). This chain's CDR3 is CASSLFQGAFVYNEQFF. In DNA form, the CDR3 reads TGTGCCAGCAGCTTGTTTCAGGGGGCATTTGTTTACAATGAGCAGTTCTTC.

This clonotype was counted a few times. This sequence joins TRBV2 and TRBJ1-1; the D gene is possibly TRBD1 (6 bases). V was pared by 3 bases and J by 3 bases, with 14 bases between. Per germline, CDR1 SNHLY and CDR2 FYNNEI. The length of the CDR3 is 15 residues. This chain's CDR3 is CASSDTSGVDTEAFF. DNA for the CDR3: TGTGCCAGCAGTGATACTTCAGGGGTAGACACTGAAGCTTTCTTT.

There are a few counts of this clonotype. This sequence joins TRBV25-1 and TRBJ2-1; no definite D call. V dropped 6 bases and J dropped 5 bases, with 11 bases sitting between them. CDR1 and CDR2 (germline): MGHDK, SYGVNS. The CDR3 totals 13 residues. The CDR3 DNA reads as TGTGCCAGCAGCAGGACCTCTCACAATGAGCAGTTCTTC. Residues: CASSRTSHNEQFF.

This clonotype was found a few times. V usage is TRBV4-2 and J usage is TRBJ1-2; 7 bases fit TRBD1. The CDR3 consists of 17 residues. The germline gives CDR1 LGHNA, CDR2 YNFKEQ. After removal of 3 bases from V and 2 bases from J, the junction contained 12 bases not matched to a gene. CDR3 in amino acids: CASSHAIQGEENYGYTF. The CDR3 DNA is TGTGCCAGCAGCCATGCCATCCAGGGGGAAGAGAACTATGGCTACACCTTC.

The chain uses TRBV11-2 and TRBJ2-7; 14 bases align to TRBD2. V gave up 5 bases and J gave up 1 base; unmatched junction bases: 7. The germline CDR1 and CDR2 sequences are SGHAT and FQNNGV. CDR3 length equals 17 residues. CDR3 sequence: CASSPGLAGDLSYEQYF. CDR3 DNA: TGTGCCAGCAGCCCGGGACTAGCGGGGGACCTATCCTACGAGCAGTACTTC.

J is TRBJ1-1 and V is TRBV9; perhaps TRBD1 as D (5 bases). Germline CDR1 SGDLS, CDR2 YYNGEE. The CDR3 is 14 residues long. Trimming stripped 2 bases from V and 2 bases from J, with 10 bases between. DNA of the CDR3: TGTGCCAGCAGCGTCCAGGGTTCTAACACTGAAGCTTTCTTT. Its protein product is CASSVQGSNTEAFF.

This chain's CDR3 is CASNSSGGGSGYF. The CDR3 DNA follows: TGTGCCAGCAACTCTAGCGGGGGGGGTTCGGGGTACTTC. The V gene is TRBV11-2, the J gene TRBJ2-7; 12 bases map to TRBD2. The CDR3 is 13 amino acids. Germline CDR1 SGHAT, CDR2 FQNNGV. Losses at the gene ends were 7 bases for V and 12 bases for J; bases not matched to a gene: 10. Combining the CDR3 with reference TRBV11-2 and TRBJ2-7 gives the whole variable domain EAGVAQSPRYKIIEKRQSVAFWCNPISGHATLYWYQQILGQGPKLLIQFQNNGVVDDSQLPKDRFSAERLKGVDSTLKIQPAKLEDSAVYLCASNSSGGGSGYFGPGTRLTVT.